The 15 T cell receptor beta chains below were found in one sample sequenced in a study of blood T cell repertoires in COVID-19. TCRdb's table, derived via immunoSEQ multiplex PCR, lists solely in-frame clones and lacks some. The data show tens of thousands of clones, roughly 80% seen once. Sequenced sample: peripheral blood. Source of these receptors: a human donor in a cohort sampled during active COVID-19.

The chain couples TRBV9 to TRBJ1-1; D may be TRBD1 (6 bases). The germline V and J ends were trimmed by 4 bases and 0 bases, with 16 bases remaining between them. The CDR3 is 16 residues long. Germline lookup yields CDR1 SGDLS and CDR2 YYNGEE. The CDR3 sequence: CASSPTGTTMNTEAFF. The CDR3 DNA reads as TGTGCCAGCAGCCCAACCGGGACAACGATGAACACTGAAGCTTTCTTT.

This chain uses TRBV5-1 with TRBJ2-6; D is undetermined. V was pared by 3 bases and J by 2 bases, with 9 bases between. The CDR3 covers 15 residues. Germline V gene lookup returns CDR1 SGHRS and CDR2 YFSETQ. CDR3 residues: CASSSTLAGANVLTF. The DNA for the CDR3 is TGCGCCAGCAGCTCGACATTGGCTGGGGCCAACGTCCTGACTTTC.

The gene calls are TRBV4-1 and TRBJ2-7; weak D call: TRBD1 (6 bases). The CDR3 spans 16 residues. Trimming took off 4 bases at V and 6 bases at J, with 22 bases between the two ends. Germline V gene data show CDR1 as MGHRA and CDR2 as YSYEKL. DNA for the CDR3: TGCGCCAGCAGCCCCCGGCGCGGGCAGGGGACGCGCGAGCAGTACTTC. Protein: CASSPRRGQGTREQYF.

V usage is TRBV6-1 and J usage is TRBJ1-5, with a weak D call TRBD1 (5 bases). V lost 3 bases to trimming and J lost 4 bases, with 19 bases between them. CDR1 and CDR2 (germline): MNHNS, SASEGT. This CDR3 spans 17 amino acids. The CDR3 loop reads CASSDRTGVLGNQPQHF. In nucleotides, the CDR3 is TGTGCCAGCAGTGACCGTACGGGGGTCTTAGGAAATCAGCCCCAGCATTTT.

The V and J genes are TRBV5-4 and TRBJ2-7; the match to TRBD1 covers 7 bases. Trimming took 4 bases from V and 0 from J; bases not matched to a gene: 4. The CDR3 has 14 amino acids. Germline CDR1 is SGHNT and CDR2 is YYREEE (reference sequence). CDR3 sequence: CASSDPGGSYEQYF. CDR3 nucleotides: TGTGCCAGCAGCGATCCAGGGGGCTCCTACGAGCAGTACTTC.

This chain uses TRBV5-5 with TRBJ2-7, with 8 bases fitting TRBD1. Per the germline V gene, CDR1 is SGHKS and CDR2 is YYEKEE (reference sequence). V gave up 5 bases and J gave up 6 bases; unmatched junction bases: 10. This CDR3 contains 14 residues. Here the CDR3 reads CASRRQGIFGEQYF. For the CDR3, the DNA is TGTGCCAGCAGACGACAGGGGATATTTGGCGAGCAGTACTTC.

J is TRBJ2-7 and V is TRBV6-2 or TRBV6-3, with D perhaps matching TRBD1 (5 bases). Germline assignment: CDR1 MNHEY and CDR2 SVGEGT. V shed 2 bases and J shed 3 bases, with 11 bases lying between them. The CDR3 has 14 residues. CDR3 region: CASSYGASYYEQYF. The CDR3 nucleotides are TGTGCCAGCAGTTACGGGGCCAGTTACTACGAGCAGTACTTC.

V and J are TRBV19 and TRBJ1-5, with TRBD1 identical over 9 bases. J lost 4 bases, V lost 6 bases, and 7 bases had no gene match. Germline V gene data show CDR1 as LNHDA and CDR2 as SQIVND (reference sequence). The CDR3 loop spans 15 amino acids. The chain's CDR3 is CASRSTGGWNQPQHF. CDR3 DNA: TGTGCCAGTAGGTCGACAGGGGGATGGAATCAGCCCCAGCATTTT.

V and J are TRBV6-1 and TRBJ1-2, with 8 bases identical to TRBD1. J was trimmed by 4 bases and V by 0 bases; bases with no gene match: 4. Germline values: CDR1 MNHNS, CDR2 SASEGT. CDR3 length equals 15 residues. The CDR3 region has the DNA TGTGCCAGCAGTGAAGCGGGGACAGGTTCCTATGGCTACACCTTC. It translates to CASSEAGTGSYGYTF.

The chain carries TRBV4-1 and TRBJ2-7; TRBD2 matches 14 bases. Looked up from germline, CDR1 is MGHRA and CDR2 is YSYEKL. Germline trimming cut 4 bases from V and 7 bases from J; bases unmatched to any gene: 12. This CDR3 has 17 residues. Here the CDR3 DNA reads TGCGCCAGCAGCCTTCAGGGACTAGCGGGGGACCCCTGGGAGCAGTACTTC. Its protein product is CASSLQGLAGDPWEQYF.

V is TRBV10-3 and J is TRBJ1-1; D gene uncertain. This CDR3 contains 14 residues. Germline V CDR1 and CDR2: ENHRY, SYGVKD. Trimming stripped 1 base from V and 1 base from J, with 7 bases between. The CDR3 is CAISEWEGNTEAFF. In DNA form, the CDR3 reads TGTGCCATCAGTGAGTGGGAGGGGAACACTGAAGCTTTCTTT.

The chain carries TRBV19 and TRBJ2-6; 11 nucleotides line up with TRBD2. The J segment lost 0 bases and the V segment lost 6 bases, leaving 10 bases of the junction unmatched. The CDR3 is 19 amino acids. Germline V lookup: CDR1 LNHDA, CDR2 SQIVND (reference sequence). CDR3 residues: CASSPGLAAGHSGANVLTF. CDR3 DNA sequence: TGTGCCAGTAGCCCGGGACTAGCGGCGGGACACTCTGGGGCCAACGTCCTGACTTTC.

This chain connects TRBV11-3 to TRBJ2-7, with a weak D call TRBD1 (6 bases). This CDR3 has 15 amino acids. Trimming removed 1 base from V and 0 bases from J, with 10 bases in between. Germline CDR1 reads SGHNT; CDR2 reads YENEEA. The CDR3 nucleotides are TGTGCCAGCAGCTTAGGGGCAGGGGACTCCTACGAGCAGTACTTC. Translation: CASSLGAGDSYEQYF.

The chain carries TRBV5-1 and TRBJ1-1, with 8 bases identical to TRBD1. V shed 1 base, J shed 3 bases, and the junction held 2 bases outside the gene matches. In germline, CDR1 is SGHRS, CDR2 YFSETQ. This CDR3 comprises 14 residues. CDR3 nucleotides: TGCGCCAGCAGCTTGACAGGGGGTCACACTGAAGCTTTCTTT. Its protein is CASSLTGGHTEAFF.

The chain uses TRBV7-2 and TRBJ2-7; 9 bases agree with TRBD1. The trim removed 4 bases at V and 2 bases at J, leaving 12 bases unmatched. The CDR3 extends over 17 amino acids. Looked up from germline, CDR1 is SGHTA and CDR2 is FQGNSA. Written as DNA, the CDR3 is TGTGCCAGCAGCTGGAACACTGCCGGGACAGGGACCTACGAGCAGTACTTC. It codes for CASSWNTAGTGTYEQYF.